This entry features one T cell receptor (beta chain) sequence. What it recognizes is unknown. Trimming cost V 6 bases and J 2 bases; bases outside gene matches: 7. Germline V gene lookup returns CDR1 MDHEN and CDR2 SYDVKM. This CDR3 region has 14 residues. This specimen belongs to a study of cytomegalovirus exposure and HLA in healthy donors. Whole-study context: Of all 400 or so donors who were genotyped, 75% to 85% belonged to the Caucasian-associated ancestry cluster. Study-level findings and limits: In a later analysis, DRB1 alleles had the most associated TCRs; HLA-C alleles the fewest. Most TCRs appeared rarely, but some public TCRs recurred in many donors.

Both 60 Vbeta primers and 13 Jbeta primers went into the PCR. The method was immunoSEQ multiplex PCR; TCRdb's version includes in-frame clones alone and lacks a portion of them. This table holds 100,000 to 140,000 clones, over 75% found once. This sequence originates from a male donor in good health and CMV-seronegative. The J gene is TRBJ2-7, the V gene TRBV28; TRBD1 matches 7 bases. The sample was PBMCs. CDR3 sequence reads: CASSPGQITYEQYF. For the CDR3, the DNA is TGTGCCAGCAGCCCGGGACAGATAACCTACGAGCAGTACTTC.